This T cell receptor beta chain was captured by sequencing in a study of vaccination and CD4 T cells after COVID-19. Study context: Two mRNA vaccine doses were given, either BNT162b2 or mRNA-1273. Post-COVID samples were collected a median approximately 100 days following diagnosis, spanning 35 to 161.

The CDR3 is made up of 14 amino acids. CDR1 DFQATT and CDR2 SNEGSKA come from the germline V gene (reference sequence). V was clipped by 1 base and J by 2 bases, with 11 bases between them. Noted treatment: roughly 10-day PBMC culture with coronavirus spike peptide pools or control peptides (ViraFEST assay). The collection of CD4+ T cells from the unexposed donor took place before the COVID-19 pandemic (2011-2018). The Oncomine TCR Beta short-read assay was applied to DNA of cultured CD4+ T cells. Each CDR3 protein gets one entry after TCRdb re-called the PCR reads with MiXCR. The table has 9,000 to 9,500 distinct CDR3 sequences, more than 25% seen once. This clonotype was detected a few times. Its antigen is not known.

The rearrangement joins TRBV20-1 to TRBJ1-1; D gene unclear. This receptor was identified in a human donor in good health. Source material: CD4+ T cells from blood, cultured in vitro. The CDR3 sequence is CSARGPVINTEAFF. CDR3 sequence (DNA): TGCAGTGCTAGAGGTCCGGTTATCAACACTGAAGCTTTCTTT.